The 2 T cell receptor beta chains given below trace back to one sample, sequenced in a study of blood T cell repertoires in COVID-19. Measured with immunoSEQ multiplex PCR; TCRdb has only the in-frame clones, and not every one. The table includes nearly 200,000 clones, less than 90% detected once. Sequenced sample: peripheral blood. The receptor source for this set is a woman in her 70s with acute or convalescent COVID-19.

The count of this clone is one. The J gene is TRBJ1-1, the V gene TRBV28, with D possibly being TRBD1 (6 bases). V lost 6 bases and J lost 7, with 12 bases in between. CDR3 size: 12 residues. Per the germline V gene, CDR1 is MDHEN and CDR2 is SYDVKM. CDR3 coding DNA: TGTGCCAGCAGCCTACCAGGGGTTGAAGCTTTCTTT. Translation gives CASSLPGVEAFF.

The gene calls are TRBV21-1 and TRBJ1-2; the table's D call TRBD1 went unverified against the DNA. TRBV21-1 is a known pseudogene. The CDR3 has 13 residues. CDR3 region: CAKPDRGRDGYTF. CDR3 in DNA: TGTGCCAAGCCTGACAGGGGGCGAGATGGCTACACCTTC.